The next 2 T cell receptor beta chains were all read from a single sample in a study of CD8 T cells in ankylosing spondylitis. TCRdb independently ran MiXCR on the 5' RACE reads; one entry per CDR3 protein. The sample includes about 240,000 distinct CDR3 sequences, roughly a tenth of them seen just once. Sequencing was carried out using blood, either unsorted or a sorted T cell fraction (not recorded which). The source of these receptors is a male donor with ankylosing spondylitis or in good health (not recorded which).

This clonotype was observed at least ten times. The CDR3 bases are TGCAGTGCCACCACTTTGCGGGGGAACTACGAGCAGTACTTC. Translated, it gives CSATTLRGNYEQYF. This chain uses TRBV20-1 with TRBJ2-7; TRBD2 matches at 7 bases. The V segment lost 6 bases and the J segment 3 bases; nucleotides outside the gene matches: 11. The CDR3 consists of 14 residues. CDR1 is DFQATT, CDR2 SNEGSKA, per germline (reference sequence).

The chain links TRBV11-2 to TRBJ2-3, with 9 positions matching TRBD2. Germline V CDR1 and CDR2: SGHAT, FQNNGV. Losses at the gene ends were 3 bases for V and 5 bases for J; bases not matched to a gene: 9. The CDR3 contains 16 residues. The CDR3 DNA follows: TGTGCCAGCAGCTTGGGGCCAGCGGGGGGTTTAGATACGCAGTATTTT. Translating gives CASSLGPAGGLDTQYF.